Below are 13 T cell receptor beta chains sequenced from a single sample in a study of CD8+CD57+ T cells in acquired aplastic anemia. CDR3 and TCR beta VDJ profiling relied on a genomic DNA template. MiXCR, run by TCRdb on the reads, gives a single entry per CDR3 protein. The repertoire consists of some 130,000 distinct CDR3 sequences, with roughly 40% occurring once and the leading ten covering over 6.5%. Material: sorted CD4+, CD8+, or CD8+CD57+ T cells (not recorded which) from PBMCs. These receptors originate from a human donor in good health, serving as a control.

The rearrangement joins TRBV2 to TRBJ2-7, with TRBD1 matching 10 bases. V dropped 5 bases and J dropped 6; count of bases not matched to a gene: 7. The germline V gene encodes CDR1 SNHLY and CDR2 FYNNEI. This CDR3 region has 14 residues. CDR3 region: CASSPGTGEGEQYF. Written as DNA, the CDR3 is TGTGCCAGCAGTCCCGGGACAGGGGAAGGCGAGCAGTACTTC.

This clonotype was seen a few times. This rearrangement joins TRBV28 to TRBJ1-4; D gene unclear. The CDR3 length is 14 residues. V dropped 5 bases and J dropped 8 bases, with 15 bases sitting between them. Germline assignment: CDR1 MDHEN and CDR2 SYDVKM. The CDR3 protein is CASSRTDVREKLFF. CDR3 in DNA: TGTGCCAGCAGTAGGACTGATGTCCGGGAAAAACTGTTTTTT.

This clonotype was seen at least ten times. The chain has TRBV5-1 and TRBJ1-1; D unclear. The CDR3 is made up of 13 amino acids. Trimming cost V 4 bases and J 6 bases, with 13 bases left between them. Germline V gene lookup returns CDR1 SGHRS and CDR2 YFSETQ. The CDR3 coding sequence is TGCGCCAGCAGCATGGGGAGGGCCCCTGAAGCTTTCTTT. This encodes CASSMGRAPEAFF.

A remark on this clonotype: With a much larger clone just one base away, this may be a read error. CDR3 sequence reads: CASSEGELGYTF. The CDR3 coding sequence is TGTGCCAGCAGTGAGGGGGAACTCGGCTACACCTTC. This chain connects TRBV6-1 to TRBJ1-2; weak D call: TRBD1 (5 bases). Germline V gene sequence: CDR1 MNHNS, CDR2 SASEGT. With 3 bases removed from V and 8 bases from J, the gap between germline ends came to 10 bases. CDR3 length: 12 amino acids.

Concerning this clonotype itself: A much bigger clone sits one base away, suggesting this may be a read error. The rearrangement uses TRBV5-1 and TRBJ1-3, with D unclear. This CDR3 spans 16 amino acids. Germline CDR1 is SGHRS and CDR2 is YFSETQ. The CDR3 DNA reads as TGCGCCAGCAGCTTGGATCCTCGGAGCTCTGGAAACACCATACATTTT. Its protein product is CASSLDPRSSGNTIHF. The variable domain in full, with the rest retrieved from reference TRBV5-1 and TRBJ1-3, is KAGVTQTPRYLIKTRGQQVTLSCSPISGHRSVSWYQQTPGQGLQFLFEYFSETQRNKGNFPGRFSGRQFSNSRSEMNVSTLELGDSALYLCASSLDPRSSGNTIHFGEGSWLTVV.

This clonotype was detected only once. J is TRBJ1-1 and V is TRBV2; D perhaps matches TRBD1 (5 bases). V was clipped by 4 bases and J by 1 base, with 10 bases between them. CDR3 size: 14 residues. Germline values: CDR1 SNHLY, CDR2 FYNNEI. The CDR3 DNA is TGTGCCAGCAGTGGAGACAGCCCGAACACTGAAGCTTTCTTT. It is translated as CASSGDSPNTEAFF.

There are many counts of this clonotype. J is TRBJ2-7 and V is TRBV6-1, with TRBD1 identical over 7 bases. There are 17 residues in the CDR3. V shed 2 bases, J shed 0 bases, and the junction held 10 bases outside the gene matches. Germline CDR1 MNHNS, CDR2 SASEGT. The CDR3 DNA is TGTGCCAGCAGTGAAAGTAGGAAGGGGGCCTTCTCCTACGAGCAGTACTTC. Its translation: CASSESRKGAFSYEQYF.

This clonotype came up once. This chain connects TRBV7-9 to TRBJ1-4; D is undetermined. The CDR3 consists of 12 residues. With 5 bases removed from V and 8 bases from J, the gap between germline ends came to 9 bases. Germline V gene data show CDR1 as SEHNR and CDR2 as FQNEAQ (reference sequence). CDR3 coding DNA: TGTGCCAGCAGCCCAAGGCGCGAAAAACTGTTTTTT. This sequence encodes CASSPRREKLFF.

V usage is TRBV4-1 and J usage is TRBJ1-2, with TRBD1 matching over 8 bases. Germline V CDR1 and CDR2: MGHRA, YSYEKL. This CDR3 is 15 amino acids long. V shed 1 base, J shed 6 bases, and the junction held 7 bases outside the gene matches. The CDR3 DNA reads TGCGCCAGCAGCCAAGGGACAGGGCGAAACCATGGCTACACCTTC. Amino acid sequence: CASSQGTGRNHGYTF.

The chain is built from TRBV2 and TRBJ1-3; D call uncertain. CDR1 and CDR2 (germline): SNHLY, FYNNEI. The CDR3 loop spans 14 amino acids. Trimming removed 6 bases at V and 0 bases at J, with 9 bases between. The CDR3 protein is CASSDIYSGNTIYF. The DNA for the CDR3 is TGTGCCAGCAGCGACATCTACTCTGGAAACACCATATATTTT.

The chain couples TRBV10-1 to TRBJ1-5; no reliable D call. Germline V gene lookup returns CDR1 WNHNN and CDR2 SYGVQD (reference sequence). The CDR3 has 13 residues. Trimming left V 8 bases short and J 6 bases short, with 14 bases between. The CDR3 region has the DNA TGCGCCAGCCAGCTCGGTTGGGGTCAGCCCCAGCATTTT. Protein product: CASQLGWGQPQHF.

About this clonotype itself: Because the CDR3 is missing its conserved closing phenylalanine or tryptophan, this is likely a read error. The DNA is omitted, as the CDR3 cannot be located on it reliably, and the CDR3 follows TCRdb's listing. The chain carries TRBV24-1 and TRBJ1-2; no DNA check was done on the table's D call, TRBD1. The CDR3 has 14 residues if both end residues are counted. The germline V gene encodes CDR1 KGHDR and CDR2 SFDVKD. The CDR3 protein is CATSDPGQSYGHTS.

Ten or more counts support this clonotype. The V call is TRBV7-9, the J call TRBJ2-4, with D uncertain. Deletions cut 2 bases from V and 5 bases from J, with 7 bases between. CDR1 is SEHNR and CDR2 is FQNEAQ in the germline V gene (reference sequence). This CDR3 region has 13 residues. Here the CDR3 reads CASSLLSENIQYF. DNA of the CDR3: TGTGCCAGCAGCTTACTATCCGAAAACATTCAGTACTTC.